The 11 T cell receptor beta chains below were found in one sample sequenced in a study of blood T cell repertoires in COVID-19. TCRdb's table, derived via immunoSEQ multiplex PCR, lists solely in-frame clones and lacks some. This table has roughly 170,000 clones, approximately 77% appearing once. Sample: PBMCs or T cells enriched from blood (not recorded which). These receptor sequences come from a man aged 55 to 69 who had recovered from COVID-19.

V is TRBV28 and J is TRBJ2-6; D possibly corresponds to TRBD1 (6 bases). V lost 7 bases and J lost 0, with 19 bases in between. The CDR3 length is 18 residues. Germline V CDR1 and CDR2: MDHEN, SYDVKM. As DNA, the CDR3 is TGTGCCAGCAAAACCCCGTTGGGGGCGAACTCTGGGGCCAACGTCCTGACTTTC. This gives the protein CASKTPLGANSGANVLTF.

J is TRBJ2-3 and V is TRBV13; the match to TRBD2 covers 13 bases. The germline V gene has CDR1 PRHDT and CDR2 FYEKMQ (reference sequence). This CDR3 has 16 amino acids. Trimming cost V 5 bases and J 6 bases; bases outside gene matches: 8. The CDR3 is CASSARLAGGDDTQYF. The CDR3 DNA reads TGTGCCAGCAGCGCAAGACTAGCGGGAGGCGATGATACGCAGTATTTT.

V is TRBV9 and J is TRBJ2-1; 14 nucleotides align to TRBD2. With 0 bases clipped from V and 9 bases from J, the junction kept 11 bases outside the gene matches. Germline-derived CDR1 and CDR2 are SGDLS and YYNGEE. The CDR3 totals 18 residues. In DNA, the CDR3 is TGTGCCAGCAGCGTAGATTTTGGGACTAGCGGGAGTGTTGGTGAGCAGTTCTTC. This codes for CASSVDFGTSGSVGEQFF.

The gene calls are TRBV5-6 and TRBJ2-2, with D possibly TRBD2 on 6 matching bases. The CDR3 has 15 residues. V gave up 1 base and J gave up 7 bases, with 14 bases separating them. Germline loops: CDR1 SGHDT, CDR2 YYEEEE. The CDR3 is CASSLSRRAIGELFF. In DNA form, the CDR3 reads TGTGCCAGCAGCTTGAGTCGGAGGGCCATCGGGGAGCTGTTTTTT.

The rearrangement links TRBV6-5 to TRBJ2-7, with 10 bases identical to TRBD1. Trimming took 5 bases from V and 5 from J; bases not matched to a gene: 6. Germline V lookup: CDR1 MNHEY, CDR2 SVGAGI. The CDR3 totals 14 residues. CDR3 in amino acids: CASSPRQGAHEQYF. The CDR3 DNA sequence: TGTGCCAGCAGTCCGAGACAGGGGGCCCACGAGCAGTACTTC.

The rearrangement uses TRBV6-4 and TRBJ1-1; 10 bases fit TRBD1. This CDR3 has 13 amino acids. Germline values: CDR1 MRHNA, CDR2 SNTAGT. After removal of 6 bases from V and 7 bases from J, the junction contained 5 bases not matched to a gene. CDR3 sequence reads: CASSPDRGGEAFF. The CDR3 nucleotides read TGTGCCAGCAGCCCGGACAGGGGGGGTGAAGCTTTCTTT.

V usage is TRBV19 and J usage is TRBJ1-2; TRBD1 matches 9 bases. CDR1 LNHDA and CDR2 SQIVND come from the germline V gene (reference sequence). V dropped 8 bases and J dropped 7; count of bases not matched to a gene: 14. The CDR3 is 15 amino acids. CDR3 protein: CASVTRGQGFGGYTF. CDR3 sequence (DNA): TGTGCCAGTGTGACCCGCGGACAGGGGTTTGGTGGCTACACCTTC.

This clone was recorded once. The chain joins TRBV3-1 (or the pseudogene TRBV3-2) to TRBJ1-6; D gene ambiguous. In germline, CDR1 is LGHDT, CDR2 YNNKEL (reference sequence). The CDR3 spans 17 residues. V shed 0 bases and J shed 7 bases, with 16 bases lying between them. The chain's CDR3 is CASSQDHPTGSNSPLHF. Written as DNA, the CDR3 is TGTGCCAGCAGCCAAGATCATCCCACCGGTTCCAATTCACCCCTCCACTTT.

This chain connects TRBV7-2 to TRBJ2-5; tentatively, D is TRBD1 (6 bases). Per germline, CDR1 SGHTA and CDR2 FQGNSA. The CDR3 sequence is 17 residues long. The germline V and J ends were trimmed by 2 bases and 2 bases, with 18 bases remaining between them. The CDR3 sequence is CASSLNPSGTIQETQYF. CDR3 nucleotides: TGTGCCAGCAGCTTAAACCCCTCCGGGACAATACAAGAGACCCAGTACTTC.

The genes are TRBV28 and TRBJ2-5; TRBD2 matches 7 bases. Unmatched junction bases numbered 10, after V lost 5 bases and J lost 1 base. Per the germline V gene, CDR1 is MDHEN and CDR2 is SYDVKM. This CDR3 is 16 amino acids long. The CDR3 loop is CASSTYGGGIQETQYF. The CDR3 bases are TGTGCCAGCAGTACCTACGGGGGAGGGATCCAAGAGACCCAGTACTTC.

The V call is TRBV5-1, the J call TRBJ2-7; D is ambiguous. Germline V gives CDR1 SGHRS, CDR2 YFSETQ. This CDR3 comprises 14 residues. Trimming pared 2 bases from V and 0 bases from J, leaving 9 bases between. CDR3 in DNA: TGCGCCAGCAGCTTAACCGGTAACTCCTACGAGCAGTACTTC. Encoded protein: CASSLTGNSYEQYF.